Below, 22 T cell receptor beta chains from the same sample are listed, as sequenced in a study of blood T cell repertoires in COVID-19. Method: immunoSEQ multiplex PCR; TCRdb's copy keeps in-frame clones and lacks some. The data hold about 250,000 clones, with around 86% observed a single time. The specimen was PBMCs or T cells enriched from blood (not recorded which). The receptors shown here come from a young man who had recovered from COVID-19.

The V call is TRBV27, the J call TRBJ2-3, with 14 nucleotides matching TRBD2. This CDR3 comprises 15 residues. J gave up 5 bases and V 6 bases, and 4 bases lay outside the gene matches. Germline loops: CDR1 MNHEY, CDR2 SMNVEV (reference sequence). As DNA, the CDR3 is TGTGCCAGCAGCGGACTAGCGGGAGGCGAAGATACGCAGTATTTT. Its translation is CASSGLAGGEDTQYF.

This clone is a singleton in its sample. The chain links TRBV12-3 or TRBV12-4 to TRBJ1-3; unclear D gene. Between the trimmed V and J ends, which lost 3 bases and 1 base, there was a span of 4 bases. The length of the CDR3 is 13 residues. CDR3 bases: TGTGCCAGCAGTTTGACTTCTGGAAACACCATATATTTT. Protein: CASSLTSGNTIYF.

The chain links TRBV10-3 to TRBJ1-2, with 7 bases matching TRBD1. After removal of 4 bases from V and 6 bases from J, the junction contained 14 bases not matched to a gene. CDR3 length: 16 residues. The germline V gene has CDR1 ENHRY and CDR2 SYGVKD. In nucleotides, the CDR3 is TGTGCCATCAGTGCCCCACGGGGACAGCTGGGCCATGGCTACACCTTC. Residues: CAISAPRGQLGHGYTF.

This clone occurred a few times. J is TRBJ1-2 and V is TRBV6-1; no clear D. The germline V gene encodes CDR1 MNHNS and CDR2 SASEGT. The germline V and J ends were trimmed by 3 bases and 7 bases, with 15 bases remaining between them. CDR3 length: 14 residues. The CDR3 DNA sequence: TGTGCCAGCAGTGAGAGCCTTGAGGGAGGTGGCTACACCTTC. Translated, it gives CASSESLEGGGYTF.

The rearrangement uses TRBV11-2 and TRBJ1-1; D gene ambiguous. The germline V gene has CDR1 SGHAT and CDR2 FQNNGV. The CDR3 totals 15 residues. Trimming pared 1 base from V and 5 bases from J, leaving 14 bases between. The CDR3 DNA follows: TGTGCCAGCAGCTTAGTCGAGGGAGAAGGGACTGAAGCTTTCTTT. This codes for CASSLVEGEGTEAFF.

V is TRBV6-2 or TRBV6-3 and J is TRBJ2-3; D is undetermined. Looked up from germline, CDR1 is MNHEY and CDR2 is SVGEGT. Trimming removed 4 bases from V and 0 bases from J, with 11 bases in between. CDR3 length equals 15 residues. CDR3 loop: CASSLTSGSTDTQYF. For the CDR3, the DNA is TGTGCCAGCAGTTTGACTTCCGGGAGCACAGATACGCAGTATTTT.

This chain joins TRBV28 and TRBJ1-2; D perhaps matches TRBD1 (5 bases). This CDR3 spans 13 amino acids. V lost 3 bases, J lost 0 bases, and 5 bases lay in between. Per the germline V gene, CDR1 is MDHEN and CDR2 is SYDVKM. The CDR3, as DNA: TGTGCCAGCAGTTTGACAGCTAACTATGGCTACACCTTC. It translates to CASSLTANYGYTF.

V usage is TRBV10-3 and J usage is TRBJ1-5, with D hard to call. CDR3 length: 16 residues. From germline, CDR1 is ENHRY and CDR2 SYGVKD. The V and J ends lost 2 bases and 2 bases respectively, with 13 bases between them. CDR3 bases: TGTGCCATCAGTGAGGACCGACTCGGGGGCAATCAGCCCCAGCATTTT. This gives the protein CAISEDRLGGNQPQHF.

The chain combines TRBV5-1 with TRBJ1-1, with TRBD1 matching 11 bases. The V gene end was trimmed by 3 bases and the J gene end by 7 bases; junction bases not matched to a gene: 5. Per germline, CDR1 SGHRS and CDR2 YFSETQ. The CDR3 length is 14 residues. The CDR3 DNA sequence: TGCGCCAGCAGCTGGACAGGGGGCTCTCATGAAGCTTTCTTT. Its translation: CASSWTGGSHEAFF.

V usage is TRBV19 and J usage is TRBJ2-3; 7 bases fit TRBD1. The junction had 6 bases not matched to a gene; V was cut back by 4 bases and J by 2 bases. Germline loops: CDR1 LNHDA, CDR2 SQIVND (reference sequence). The CDR3 contains 15 residues. DNA for the CDR3: TGTGCCAGTAGTAACCGGGACAGCATCACAGATACGCAGTATTTT. It specifies CASSNRDSITDTQYF.

This clone was detected a few times. This chain connects TRBV30 to TRBJ1-3; D is unresolved. CDR3 length equals 13 residues. V lost 5 bases and J lost 0, with 8 bases in between. Germline assignment: CDR1 GTSNPN and CDR2 SVGIG (reference sequence). The CDR3 DNA follows: TGTGCCTGGGACGGTTACTCTGGAAACACCATATATTTT. It is translated as CAWDGYSGNTIYF.

The genes are TRBV27 and TRBJ1-5, with 8 bases that match TRBD1. The germline V gene encodes CDR1 MNHEY and CDR2 SMNVEV (reference sequence). V lost 5 bases to trimming and J lost 4 bases; unmatched junction nucleotides: 4. The CDR3 totals 14 residues. CDR3 bases: TGTGCCAGCAGTATTCGACAGGGGAATCAGCCCCAGCATTTT. Encoded protein: CASSIRQGNQPQHF.

The chain combines TRBV7-9 with TRBJ2-1; D gene ambiguous. Germline values: CDR1 SEHNR, CDR2 FQNEAQ (reference sequence). V lost 5 bases to trimming and J lost 0 bases, with 8 bases between them. This CDR3 spans 14 amino acids. CDR3 protein: CASSPSISYNEQFF. Here the CDR3 DNA reads TGTGCCAGCAGCCCGTCTATCTCCTACAATGAGCAGTTCTTC.

V is TRBV6-5 and J is TRBJ2-3; 8 bases agree with TRBD1. The junction had 7 bases not matched to a gene; V was cut back by 7 bases and J by 4 bases. Germline CDR1 and CDR2: MNHEY and SVGAGI. The CDR3 extends over 14 amino acids. CDR3 amino acids: CASMRGQGADTQYF. DNA of the CDR3: TGTGCCAGCATGCGAGGACAGGGCGCAGATACGCAGTATTTT.

This clone was seen more than once but under ten times. This chain uses TRBV7-3 with TRBJ2-3; D is undetermined. The CDR3 loop spans 14 amino acids. The V end lost 5 bases, the J end lost 2 bases, and 11 bases lay between the germline ends. Germline V gene sequence: CDR1 SGHTA, CDR2 FQGTGA. CDR3 in amino acids: CASSPGASTDTQYF. CDR3 sequence (DNA): TGTGCCAGCAGCCCCGGAGCCTCCACAGATACGCAGTATTTT.

The CDR3 nucleotides are TGTGCCATCACCGGACAGGGGCGGGACTATGGCTACACCTTC. This codes for CAITGQGRDYGYTF. The V and J genes are TRBV10-3 and TRBJ1-2, with TRBD1 matching 9 bases. The V gene end was trimmed by 7 bases and the J gene end by 3 bases; junction bases not matched to a gene: 6. CDR3 length: 14 amino acids. CDR1 and CDR2 (germline): ENHRY, SYGVKD.

The rearrangement uses TRBV5-4 and TRBJ2-7; 13 positions match TRBD2. CDR3 length equals 16 residues. Germline V CDR1 and CDR2: SGHNT, YYREEE (reference sequence). V dropped 0 bases and J dropped 2; count of bases not matched to a gene: 2. The CDR3 reads CASSLEGTSGTYEQYF. DNA for the CDR3: TGTGCCAGCAGCTTGGAAGGGACTAGCGGGACCTACGAGCAGTACTTC.

J is TRBJ1-3 and V is TRBV28; D might be TRBD1 (6 bases). Germline lookup yields CDR1 MDHEN and CDR2 SYDVKM. The CDR3 contains 15 residues. Trimming shortened V by 5 bases and J by 0 bases, and 11 bases separated the two germline ends. In nucleotides, the CDR3 is TGTGCCAGCAGTCCGGGACATCTCTCTGGAAACACCATATATTTT. Its protein product is CASSPGHLSGNTIYF.

The V gene is TRBV12-3 or TRBV12-4, the J gene TRBJ1-2; the match to TRBD1 covers 7 bases. J was trimmed by 6 bases and V by 6 bases; bases with no gene match: 7. The CDR3 has 13 amino acids. DNA for the CDR3: TGTGCCAGCAGAAAGACAGGGACCAATGGCTACACCTTC. Protein product: CASRKTGTNGYTF.

This clone showed up just once. The chain links TRBV7-9 to TRBJ1-4; 11 positions agree with TRBD1. The ends lost 5 bases at V and 0 bases at J; junction bases unmatched: 11. The CDR3 is 19 residues long. Per the germline V gene, CDR1 is SEHNR and CDR2 is FQNEAQ (reference sequence). The DNA of the CDR3 is TGTGCCAGCAGCCTCGGACAGGGGGCACTTTATTCAACTAATGAAAAACTGTTTTTT. This gives the protein CASSLGQGALYSTNEKLFF. Full variable domain (missing parts from reference TRBV7-9 and TRBJ1-4): DTGVSQNPRHKITKRGQNVTFRCDPISEHNRLYWYRQTLGQGPEFLTYFQNEAQLEKSRLLSDRFSAERPKGSFSTLEIQRTEQGDSAMYLCASSLGQGALYSTNEKLFFGSGTQLSVL.

The chain recombines TRBV18 with TRBJ2-1; 7 bases agree with TRBD1. V shed 3 bases, J shed 1 base, and the junction held 9 bases outside the gene matches. This CDR3 is built from 17 residues. The germline V gene encodes CDR1 KGHSH and CDR2 LQKENI. The CDR3 bases are TGTGCCAGCTCACCTAATCATCACAGGGGTTCCTACAATGAGCAGTTCTTC. Translating it yields CASSPNHHRGSYNEQFF.

The genes are TRBV7-7 and TRBJ1-1, with D unclear. CDR1 SSHAT and CDR2 FNYEAQ come from the germline V gene (reference sequence). CDR3 length: 14 residues. The DNA for the CDR3 is TGTGCTAGAAAATCGGACTGGATGAACACTGAAGCTTTCTTT. This encodes CARKSDWMNTEAFF.